This TCR beta chain appears in the sequencing data of a study of human T cells and chemical hapten exposure. Study-wide results and limits: Donors' alopecia may make their immune response differ from healthy people's.

The time point is: patch test 2, 6 weeks after DPC sensitization. This sample's treatment: therapeutic diphenylcyclopropenone sensitization with weekly scalp DPC. The germline V and J ends were trimmed by 3 bases and 8 bases, with 23 bases remaining between them. This CDR3 is 16 amino acids long. Germline V lookup: CDR1 SQVTM, CDR2 ANQGSEA. Points on this clonotype: Its target is not known.

TCRdb passed the RACE reads through MiXCR, listing each CDR3 protein once. Counted here are some 80,000 distinct CDR3 sequences, roughly 10% occurring once; the ten biggest clones make up over 2%. The chain uses TRBV29-1 and TRBJ2-1; D unresolved. The input for sequencing was whole blood, taken in connection with sensitization to the hapten diphenylcyclopropenone (DPC). The clonotype was recovered from a woman aged 30 to 39 with alopecia areata. Some clones in this sample may be carry-over from other donors' samples. The CDR3 region is CSVDLLIGAGSDEQFF. The CDR3 coding sequence is TGCAGCGTTGACCTCTTGATTGGCGCCGGGTCCGATGAGCAGTTCTTC.